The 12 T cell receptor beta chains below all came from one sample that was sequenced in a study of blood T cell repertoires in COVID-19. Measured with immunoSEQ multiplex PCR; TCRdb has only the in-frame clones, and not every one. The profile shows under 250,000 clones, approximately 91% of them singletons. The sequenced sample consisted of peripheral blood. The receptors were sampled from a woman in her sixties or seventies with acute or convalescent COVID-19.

This chain's CDR3 is CASSLGTGPFGYTF. CDR3 bases: TGTGCCAGCAGCTTGGGGACAGGTCCGTTTGGCTACACCTTC. This chain connects TRBV5-5 to TRBJ1-2; TRBD1 aligns across 7 bases. Per the germline V gene, CDR1 is SGHKS and CDR2 is YYEKEE (reference sequence). The CDR3 contains 14 residues. V lost 0 bases and J lost 7; bases outside the gene matches: 6.

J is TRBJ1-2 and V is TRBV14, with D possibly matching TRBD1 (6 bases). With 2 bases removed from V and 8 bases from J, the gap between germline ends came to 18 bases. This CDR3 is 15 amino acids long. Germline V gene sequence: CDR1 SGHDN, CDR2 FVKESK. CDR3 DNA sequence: TGTGCCAGCAGCCAAAATACGATTCGTGGGACAGGCTACACCTTC. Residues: CASSQNTIRGTGYTF.

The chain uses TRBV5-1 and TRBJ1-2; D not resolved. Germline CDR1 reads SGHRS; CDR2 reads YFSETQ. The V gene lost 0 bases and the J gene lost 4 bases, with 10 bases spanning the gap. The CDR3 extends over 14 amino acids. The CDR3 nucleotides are TGCGCCAGCAGCTTGGCCTTTACGAGCTATGGCTACACCTTC. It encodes CASSLAFTSYGYTF.

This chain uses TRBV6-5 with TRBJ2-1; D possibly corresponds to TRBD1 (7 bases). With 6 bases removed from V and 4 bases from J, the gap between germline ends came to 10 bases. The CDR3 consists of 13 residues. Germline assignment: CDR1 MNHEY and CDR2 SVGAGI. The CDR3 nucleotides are TGTGCCAGCAGCGCGGGACAGTACAATGAGCAGTTCTTC. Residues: CASSAGQYNEQFF.

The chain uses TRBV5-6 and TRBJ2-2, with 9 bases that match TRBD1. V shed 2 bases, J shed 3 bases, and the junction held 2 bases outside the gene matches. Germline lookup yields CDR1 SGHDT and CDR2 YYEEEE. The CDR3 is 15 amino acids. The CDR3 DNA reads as TGTGCCAGCAGCTTCGGGACAGGGTACACCGGGGAGCTGTTTTTT. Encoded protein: CASSFGTGYTGELFF.

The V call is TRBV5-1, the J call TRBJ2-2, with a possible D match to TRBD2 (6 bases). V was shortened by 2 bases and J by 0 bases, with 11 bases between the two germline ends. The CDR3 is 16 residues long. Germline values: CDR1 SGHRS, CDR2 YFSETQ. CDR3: CASSFKGGANTGELFF. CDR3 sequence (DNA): TGCGCCAGCAGCTTTAAAGGCGGGGCGAACACCGGGGAGCTGTTTTTT.

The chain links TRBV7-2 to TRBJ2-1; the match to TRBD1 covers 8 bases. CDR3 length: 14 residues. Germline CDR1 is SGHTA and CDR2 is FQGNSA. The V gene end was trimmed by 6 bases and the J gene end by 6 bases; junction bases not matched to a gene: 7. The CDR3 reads CASRRTQGANEQFF. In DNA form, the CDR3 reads TGTGCCAGCAGACGGACCCAGGGGGCCAATGAGCAGTTCTTC.

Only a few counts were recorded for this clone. CDR3 in amino acids: CASSLQAGTETQYF. The CDR3 DNA is TGTGCCAGCAGCTTACAGGCGGGGACGGAGACCCAGTACTTC. The genes are TRBV7-2 and TRBJ2-5, with D maybe TRBD2 (6 bases). Trimming shortened V by 2 bases and J by 5 bases, and 12 bases separated the two germline ends. This CDR3 spans 14 amino acids. CDR1 SGHTA and CDR2 FQGNSA come from the germline V gene.

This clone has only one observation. CDR3 bases: TGTGCCAGTAGTCACAGGGGGGCGTACAATGAGCAGTTCTTC. Protein: CASSHRGAYNEQFF. The V call is TRBV19, the J call TRBJ2-1, with TRBD1 identical over 8 bases. This CDR3 has 14 residues. The V gene end was trimmed by 5 bases and the J gene end by 4 bases; junction bases not matched to a gene: 4. The germline V gene has CDR1 LNHDA and CDR2 SQIVND (reference sequence). Complete variable domain (other parts from reference TRBV19 and TRBJ2-1): DGGITQSPKYLFRKEGQNVTLSCEQNLNHDAMYWYRQDPGQGLRLIYYSQIVNDFQKGDIAEGYSVSREKKESFPLTVTSAQKNPTAFYLCASSHRGAYNEQFFGPGTRLTVL.

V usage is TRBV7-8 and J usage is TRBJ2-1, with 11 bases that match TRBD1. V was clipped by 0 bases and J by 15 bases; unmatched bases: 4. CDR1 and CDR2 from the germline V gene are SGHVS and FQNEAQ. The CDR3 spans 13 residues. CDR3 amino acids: CASSLAGQGATFF. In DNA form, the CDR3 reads TGTGCCAGCAGCTTAGCCGGACAGGGGGCGACGTTCTTC.

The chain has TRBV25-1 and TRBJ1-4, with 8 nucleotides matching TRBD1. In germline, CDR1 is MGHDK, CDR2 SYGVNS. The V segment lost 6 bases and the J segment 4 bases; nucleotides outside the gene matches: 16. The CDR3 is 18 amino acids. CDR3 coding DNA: TGTGCCAGCAGCCGAGCTGCAATCAGGGGGCGCATTAATGAAAAACTGTTTTTT. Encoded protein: CASSRAAIRGRINEKLFF. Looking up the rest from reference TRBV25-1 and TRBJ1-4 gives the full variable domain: EADIYQTPRYLVIGTGKKITLECSQTMGHDKMYWYQQDPGMELHLIHYSYGVNSTEKGDLSSESTVSRIRTEHFPLTLESARPSHTSQYLCASSRAAIRGRINEKLFFGSGTQLSVL.

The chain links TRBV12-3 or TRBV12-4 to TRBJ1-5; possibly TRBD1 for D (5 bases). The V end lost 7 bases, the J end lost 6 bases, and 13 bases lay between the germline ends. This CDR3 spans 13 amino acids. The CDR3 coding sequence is TGTGCCAGCACCTGGGGGGGTGGTCAGCCCCAGCATTTT. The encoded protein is CASTWGGGQPQHF.